This TCR beta chain was sequenced during a study of CD8 T cells in Susac syndrome. The CDR3 is made up of 19 amino acids. Germline CDR1 MDHEN, CDR2 SYDVKM. The junction had 11 bases not matched to a gene; V was cut back by 3 bases and J by 3 bases. An input of about 0.5 to 1 ug of RNA was subjected to reverse transcription using random hexamers. TCRdb reprocessed the immunoSEQ multiplex PCR reads with MiXCR, giving one entry per CDR3 protein. The table shows approximately 74,000 distinct CDR3 sequences, with 94% occurring only once. Sequenced material: CD8+ T cells from PBMCs. V is TRBV28 and J is TRBJ2-1; TRBD2 aligns across 13 bases. This receptor was obtained from a human donor with Susac syndrome. The CDR3 region is CASSFWGTSGNELYNEQFF. As DNA, the CDR3 is TGTGCCAGCAGTTTCTGGGGGACTAGCGGGAACGAACTCTACAATGAGCAGTTCTTC.